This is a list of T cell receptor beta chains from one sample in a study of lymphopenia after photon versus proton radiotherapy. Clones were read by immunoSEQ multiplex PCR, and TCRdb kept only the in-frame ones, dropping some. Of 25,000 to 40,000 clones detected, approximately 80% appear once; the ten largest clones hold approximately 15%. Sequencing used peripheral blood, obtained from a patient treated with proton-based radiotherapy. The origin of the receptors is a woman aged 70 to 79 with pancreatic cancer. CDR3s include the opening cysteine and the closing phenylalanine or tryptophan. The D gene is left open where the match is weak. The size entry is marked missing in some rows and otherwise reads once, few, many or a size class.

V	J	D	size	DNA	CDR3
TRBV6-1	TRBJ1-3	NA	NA	TGTGCCAGCAGTCTCGACAGCTACTCTGGAAACACCATATATTTT	CASSLDSYSGNTIYF
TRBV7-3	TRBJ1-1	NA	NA	TGTGCCAGCAGTTCAAGCCAGGGAACTGAAGCTTTCTTT	CASSSSQGTEAFF
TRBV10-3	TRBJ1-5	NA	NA	TGTGCCATCAGCAGCGGGGGGTCGGGCAATCAGCCCCAGCATTTT	CAISSGGSGNQPQHF
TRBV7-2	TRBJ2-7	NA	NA	TGTGCCAGCAGCTTTGTGGCCAACTACGAGCAGTACTTC	CASSFVANYEQYF
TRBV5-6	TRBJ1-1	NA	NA	TGTGCCAGCAGCCCCGGTTGGGGGGCGAGTACTGAAGCTTTCTTT	CASSPGWGASTEAFF
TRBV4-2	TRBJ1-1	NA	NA	TGTGCCAGCAGCCCCCCCAGCAACACTGAAGCTTTCTTT	CASSPPSNTEAFF
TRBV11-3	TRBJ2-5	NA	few	TGTGCCAGCAGCTCCTCCTGGGCGGGGAAGAGGTTTTTAGAGACCCAGTACTTC	CASSSSWAGKRFLETQYF
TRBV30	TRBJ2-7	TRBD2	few	TGTGCCGGGGGGGGAGACAGAAACTCCTACGAGCAGTACTTC	CAGGGDRNSYEQYF
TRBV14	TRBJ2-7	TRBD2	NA	TGTGCCAGCAGCCGAGTAGCGGGAGGTTTTCCCTACGAGCAGTACTTC	CASSRVAGGFPYEQYF
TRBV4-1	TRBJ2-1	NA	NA	TGCGCCAGCAGCCAAGTGGGGGATGAGCAGTTCTTC	CASSQVGDEQFF
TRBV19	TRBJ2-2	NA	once	TGTGCCAGTAGTAAACCTAGTACGAACACCGGGGAGCTGTTTTTT	CASSKPSTNTGELFF
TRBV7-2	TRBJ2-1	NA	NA	TGTGCCAGCAGCTTTCGCCCGAACGGGGCCAATGAGCAGTTCTTC	CASSFRPNGANEQFF
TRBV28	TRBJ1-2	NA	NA	TGTGCCAGCAGTCCCGCCCAACCTAACTATGGCTACACCTTC	CASSPAQPNYGYTF
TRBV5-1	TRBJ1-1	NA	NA	TGCGCCAGCAGCTTACAGGAAAACACTGAAGCTTTCTTT	CASSLQENTEAFF
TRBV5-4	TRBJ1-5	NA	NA	TGTGCCAGCAGCTTGGACGGTAGCAATCAGCCCCAGCATTTT	CASSLDGSNQPQHF
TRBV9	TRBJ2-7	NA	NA	TGTGCCAGCACCGAATCCCCAGGGTCCTACGAGCAGTACTTC	CASTESPGSYEQYF
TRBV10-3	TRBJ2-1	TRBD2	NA	TGTGCCATCAGTGAGGGGACTAGCGGGAGCAAACATGAGCAGTTCTTC	CAISEGTSGSKHEQFF
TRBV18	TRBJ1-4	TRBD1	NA	TGTGCCAGCTCACCAACAGGGGGATTGGCTAATGAAAAACTGTTTTTT	CASSPTGGLANEKLFF
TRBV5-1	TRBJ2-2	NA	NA	TGCGCCAGCAGCTTGTTAGGACCGGATGTCACCGGGGAGCTGTTTTTT	CASSLLGPDVTGELFF
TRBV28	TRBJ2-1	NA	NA	TGTGCCAGCAGTGTTAAGGGGAATGAGCAGTTCTTC	CASSVKGNEQFF
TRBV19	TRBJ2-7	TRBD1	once	TGTGCCAGTAGTACCACAGGGGACTACGAGCAGTACTTC	CASSTTGDYEQYF
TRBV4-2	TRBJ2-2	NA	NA	TGTGCCAGCAGCCAAAGTGACGGGAGCACCGGGGAGCTGTTTTTT	CASSQSDGSTGELFF